Shown below are 8 T cell receptor beta chains from a single sample sequenced in a study of cytomegalovirus exposure and HLA in healthy donors. Assay: immunoSEQ multiplex PCR; the TCRdb copy retains only in-frame clones and omits some. The sample includes over 200,000 clones, around 90% of them seen just once. Input material: PBMCs. The receptors were gathered from a woman aged 18-29 years in good health and CMV-seronegative.

The CDR3 DNA sequence: TGTGCCAGCAGTAGGCTCAGCGGGACCTGGGAAACAGATACGCAGTATTTT. Its translation: CASSRLSGTWETDTQYF. V is TRBV28 and J is TRBJ2-3, with TRBD2 matching over 7 bases. This CDR3 has 17 residues. Germline V gene sequence: CDR1 MDHEN, CDR2 SYDVKM. The V segment lost 5 bases and the J segment 3 bases; nucleotides outside the gene matches: 14.

V is TRBV7-9 and J is TRBJ1-5; D is ambiguous. The germline CDR1 and CDR2 sequences are SEHNR and FQNEAQ (reference sequence). The V end was cut by 1 base, the J end by 6 bases, with 7 bases between. This CDR3 has 13 amino acids. The CDR3 protein is CASSLDFGQPQHF. In DNA form, the CDR3 reads TGTGCCAGCAGCTTAGATTTCGGTCAGCCCCAGCATTTT. The whole variable domain, filled in from reference TRBV7-9 and TRBJ1-5, reads DTGVSQNPRHKITKRGQNVTFRCDPISEHNRLYWYRQTLGQGPEFLTYFQNEAQLEKSRLLSDRFSAERPKGSFSTLEIQRTEQGDSAMYLCASSLDFGQPQHFGDGTRLSIL.

This chain joins TRBV5-1 and TRBJ1-2, with TRBD1 matching 9 bases. The CDR3 totals 17 residues. V was pared by 4 bases and J by 6 bases, with 16 bases of the junction left unmatched. Germline lookup yields CDR1 SGHRS and CDR2 YFSETQ. The CDR3 DNA is TGCGCCAGCAGCGCCCAGACAGGGGGTTGGATAAGGAATGGCTACACCTTC. Protein product: CASSAQTGGWIRNGYTF.

Details on this clone: Distinct nucleotide sequences in the sample also encode this CDR3. The V and J genes are TRBV28 and TRBJ1-1, with D possibly matching TRBD1 (5 bases). CDR3 size: 12 residues. V was trimmed by 3 bases and J by 5 bases, leaving 7 bases between them. Germline values: CDR1 MDHEN, CDR2 SYDVKM. The CDR3 bases are TGTGCCAGCAGTTTCCGGGGGACTGAAGCTTTCTTT. Its protein is CASSFRGTEAFF.

The rearrangement links TRBV27 to TRBJ2-3; maybe TRBD1 (6 bases). Germline V gene sequence: CDR1 MNHEY, CDR2 SMNVEV (reference sequence). This CDR3 has 15 amino acids. V gave up 2 bases and J gave up 4 bases, with 13 bases separating them. Written as DNA, the CDR3 is TGTGCCAGCAGTTTAAGGGCAGGGGTGGCAGATACGCAGTATTTT. Translated, it gives CASSLRAGVADTQYF.

The rearrangement joins TRBV29-1 to TRBJ2-1; possible D gene TRBD2, 5 bases. V lost 3 bases and J lost 3, with 9 bases in between. The germline V gene has CDR1 SQVTM and CDR2 ANQGSEA. CDR3 length equals 13 residues. The CDR3: CSVDDGNYNEQFF. The CDR3, as DNA: TGCAGCGTTGATGACGGGAACTACAATGAGCAGTTCTTC.

This chain uses TRBV28 with TRBJ2-1; 8 nucleotides match TRBD1. Germline CDR1 reads MDHEN; CDR2 reads SYDVKM. The CDR3 spans 13 residues. V gave up 6 bases and J gave up 10 bases; unmatched junction bases: 8. In DNA form, the CDR3 reads TGTGCCAGCAGGCAGACAGGGGCCGAGGAGCAGTTCTTC. It translates to CASRQTGAEEQFF.

This chain uses TRBV5-1 with TRBJ2-7, with 7 positions matching TRBD1. Germline-derived CDR1 and CDR2 are SGHRS and YFSETQ. This CDR3 contains 14 residues. The trim removed 4 bases at V and 3 bases at J, leaving 7 bases unmatched. In nucleotides, the CDR3 is TGCGCCAGCAGCCCTGGACAGGCGATCTACGAGCAGTACTTC. Protein product: CASSPGQAIYEQYF.